The T cell receptor (beta chain) under discussion was sequenced for a study of blood T cell repertoires in COVID-19 (dated by TCRdb to 2019 to 2021). Notes on the research overall: Collaborator samples came from the United States, Italy and Spain and covered acute and convalescent phases of COVID-19. The repertoires were made available in a free public database intended to serve as a resource for research on the immune response to SARS-CoV-2. Subjects who had been exposed to COVID-19, were actively infected with it, or had recovered from it provided the deeply sampled blood TCRbeta repertoires that made up the dataset. The samples were drawn from the first 160 participants of the ongoing ImmuneRACE study and from some 1,300 subjects provided by 6 global collaborators. The material from the prospective study consisted of cDNA or gDNA derived from T cells, B-cell-depleted T cells, or PBMCs. Where available, HLA class I and class II types were taken from metadata supplied by the sample provider and were not determined by assay-based typing. Nearly every sample came with metadata listing a de-identified subject ID, COVID-19 status, age in years and sex. Broader findings and caveats from the paper: The quantity of clinical and demographic metadata differed by source and by participant and was supplied without curation.

Participants in the prospective study were enrolled through a virtual design, were aged about 18 to 90 years, and lived in approximately 24 United States geographic areas. In the prospective study, participants were assigned to cohorts based on the clinical history participants reported in a screening survey and a study questionnaire. Each participant in the prospective study had whole blood, serum and a nasopharyngeal or oropharyngeal swab collected by mobile phlebotomists. Additional blood draws and questionnaires over an approximately two-month period could optionally be provided by prospective study participants. Before DNA extraction, blood samples from the prospective study were shipped at room temperature or frozen. The CDR3 covers 12 residues, taking in both the cysteine and the phenylalanine. Only the CDR3 DNA stays, 36 bases, in frame from base 1. The junction shows trimming of 3 bases on V and 10 bases on J, plus 12 bases between the germline ends.

TCRbeta CDR3 regions were amplified from genomic DNA by means of the immunoSEQ Assay, a bias-controlled multiplex PCR. The paper's data handling went like this. Nucleated cell counts per sample were estimated from amplification of reference gene primers within the assay. To quantify the absolute abundance of each unique TCRbeta CDR3 rearrangement, sequence reads were collapsed and filtered. For each sample, productive Simpson clonality was calculated by taking the square root of Simpson's diversity index across productive rearrangements. The immuneACCESS repertoire file appears here via TCRdb, limited to in-frame rearrangements. These files lack a portion of the clones; in checked studies, under half of the deficit traces to unresolved V genes, and the cause of the others is not known. From that table come the V and J calls and clone size; the DNA was used to work out D and trimming. The sample table holds 250,000 to 300,000 clones, of which approximately 91% were seen once. The ten largest make up 2.3% of the sample.

A word on this clone: Its antigen is still unknown. No quality values exist for individual bases; no much larger clone is one base distant.

This TCR derives from a woman between 40 and 55 years old with acute COVID-19. This receptor chain uses TRBV12-3 or TRBV12-4 and TRBJ1-1; a confident D gene designation cannot be given. Source material: PBMCs or T cells enriched from blood (not recorded which). The sequence in DNA is TGTGCCAGCAGTTTGAAGTATTCGGGAGCTTTCTTT. Translated, it gives CASSLKYSGAFF.